What follows are 17 T cell receptor beta chains derived from one specimen sequenced in a study of cytomegalovirus exposure and HLA in healthy donors. Researchers ran the PCR with 60 Vbeta and 13 Jbeta primers. Assay: immunoSEQ multiplex PCR; the TCRdb copy retains only in-frame clones and omits some. The profile shows approximately 150,000 clones, about 85% of them singletons. The specimen was PBMCs. The receptors originated from a young man in good health and CMV-seropositive.

Notes on this clone: Other nucleotide sequences from this sample produce the same CDR3. V and J are TRBV18 and TRBJ1-1, with D maybe TRBD1 (6 bases). Trimming cost V 3 bases and J 1 base, with 6 bases left between them. In germline, CDR1 is KGHSH, CDR2 LQKENI. This CDR3 is built from 13 residues. The DNA of the CDR3 is TGTGCCAGCTCACCGGGACAGAACACTGAAGCTTTCTTT. Amino acid sequence: CASSPGQNTEAFF.

V is TRBV4-1 and J is TRBJ1-5; D possibly corresponds to TRBD1 (5 bases). The germline V and J ends were trimmed by 3 bases and 3 bases, with 9 bases remaining between them. Germline V lookup: CDR1 MGHRA, CDR2 YSYEKL. This CDR3 region has 14 residues. The CDR3 sequence: CASSQGRINQPQHF. CDR3 nucleotide sequence: TGCGCCAGCAGCCAGGGGCGGATCAATCAGCCCCAGCATTTT.

The chain uses TRBV9 and TRBJ2-1; the match to TRBD1 covers 10 bases. The ends lost 0 bases at V and 4 bases at J; junction bases unmatched: 7. Germline V gene lookup returns CDR1 SGDLS and CDR2 YYNGEE. There are 17 residues in the CDR3. The CDR3 sequence: CASSVVGWTGGYNEQFF. In DNA form, the CDR3 reads TGTGCCAGCAGCGTAGTGGGTTGGACAGGGGGGTACAATGAGCAGTTCTTC. Using reference TRBV9 and TRBJ2-1 for the parts outside the CDR3, the full variable domain is DSGVTQTPKHLITATGQRVTLRCSPRSGDLSVYWYQQSLDQGLQFLIQYYNGEERAKGNILERFSAQQFPDLHSELNLSSLELGDSALYFCASSVVGWTGGYNEQFFGPGTRLTVL.

The chain joins TRBV19 to TRBJ2-7; D is unresolved. Between the trimmed V and J ends, which lost 1 base and 1 base, there was a span of 8 bases. CDR3 length equals 14 residues. The germline CDR1 and CDR2 sequences are LNHDA and SQIVND (reference sequence). The CDR3, as DNA: TGTGCCAGTAGTATAGTGGCAGATTCCTACGAGCAGTACTTC. Translating gives CASSIVADSYEQYF.

The chain carries TRBV19 and TRBJ2-5, with a weak D call TRBD2 (7 bases). Germline-derived CDR1 and CDR2 are LNHDA and SQIVND (reference sequence). This CDR3 is 14 amino acids long. V was cut by 10 bases and J by 11 bases, with 26 bases left in between. CDR3 nucleotides: TGTGCCACGGCCAGCAAGCGCGGGGGCTTGGAGCAGTACTTC. Its protein is CATASKRGGLEQYF.

This chain joins TRBV5-5 and TRBJ2-3, with 8 bases fitting TRBD2. Germline CDR1 reads SGHKS; CDR2 reads YYEKEE (reference sequence). With V trimmed by 0 bases and J by 1 base, 4 bases remained unmatched. The CDR3 is made up of 16 amino acids. The CDR3 protein is CASSLDAGRGTDTQYF. The CDR3 nucleotides are TGTGCCAGCAGCTTGGATGCCGGGAGGGGCACAGATACGCAGTATTTT.

The V gene is TRBV7-8, the J gene TRBJ2-7, with TRBD1 identical over 7 bases. Trimming removed 4 bases from V and 1 base from J; junction bases left unmatched: 1. Germline V gives CDR1 SGHVS, CDR2 FQNEAQ. CDR3 size: 13 residues. The CDR3 loop is CASSSGQSYEQYV. The CDR3 DNA follows: TGTGCCAGCAGCTCGGGACAGTCCTACGAGCAGTACGTC.

The chain has TRBV6-6 and TRBJ2-3; maybe TRBD2 (6 bases). There are 15 residues in the CDR3. Germline lookup yields CDR1 MNHNY and CDR2 SVGAGI (reference sequence). Trimming took 3 bases from V and 3 from J, leaving 13 bases between them. CDR3 sequence reads: CASSYGSGSTDTQYF. CDR3 nucleotides: TGTGCCAGCAGTTATGGGAGCGGGTCTACAGATACGCAGTATTTT.

This clone has a handful of counts. V and J are TRBV5-6 and TRBJ1-1; D uncertain. Trimming stripped 6 bases from V and 7 bases from J, with 19 bases between. The CDR3 length is 14 residues. Germline CDR1 is SGHDT and CDR2 is YYEEEE. The CDR3 protein is CASTGLESKVEAFF. The CDR3 coding sequence is TGTGCCAGCACGGGGTTGGAATCAAAAGTTGAAGCTTTCTTT.

The CDR3 region is CASRNSGSSYEQYF. In DNA, the CDR3 is TGTGCCAGCAGGAATAGCGGTAGCTCCTACGAGCAGTACTTC. This chain connects TRBV27 to TRBJ2-7, with D perhaps TRBD2 (6 bases). The CDR3 loop spans 14 amino acids. Germline V CDR1 and CDR2: MNHEY, SMNVEV (reference sequence). Trimming took 6 bases from V and 0 from J, leaving 12 bases between them.

The chain carries TRBV9 and TRBJ2-4; D is possibly TRBD1 (6 bases). The germline gives CDR1 SGDLS, CDR2 YYNGEE. CDR3 length: 19 residues. Trimming removed 0 bases from V and 0 bases from J, with 19 bases in between. CDR3 amino acids: CASSVEPDGQPLAKNIQYF. CDR3 nucleotides: TGTGCCAGCAGCGTAGAACCCGATGGACAGCCACTAGCCAAAAACATTCAGTACTTC.

On this clone: Its ends do not fully match the called genes, so a read error is possible. Other DNA sequences in the sample encode the same CDR3. Here the CDR3 reads CASSSDSYNTEAFF. DNA of the CDR3: TGCGCCAGCAGCTCAGACAGCTACAACACCGAAGCTTTCTTT. V and J are TRBV5-1 and TRBJ1-1; TRBD1 is a possible D gene (5 bases). The CDR3 runs to 14 residues. Per germline, CDR1 SGHRS and CDR2 YFSETQ.

This clone was recorded a few times. The chain links TRBV29-1 to TRBJ1-4; unclear D gene. This CDR3 comprises 12 residues. Germline V gives CDR1 SQVTM, CDR2 ANQGSEA. The V and J ends lost 0 bases and 11 bases respectively, with 10 bases between them. The CDR3 here is CSVEDGRRKLFF. The CDR3 DNA reads TGCAGCGTTGAAGATGGGAGGCGTAAACTGTTTTTT. Using reference TRBV29-1 and TRBJ1-4 for the parts outside the CDR3, the full variable domain is SAVISQKPSRDICQRGTSLTIQCQVDSQVTMMFWYRQQPGQSLTLIATANQGSEATYESGFVIDKFPISRPNLTFSTLTVSNMSPEDSSIYLCSVEDGRRKLFFGSGTQLSVL.

The V and J genes are TRBV6-5 and TRBJ2-5; 8 positions match TRBD2. The CDR3 length is 15 residues. In germline, CDR1 is MNHEY, CDR2 SVGAGI. Germline trimming cut 4 bases from V and 0 bases from J; bases unmatched to any gene: 4. CDR3 DNA: TGTGCCAGCAGTTTATATAGCGGGAACCAAGAGACCCAGTACTTC. Translating gives CASSLYSGNQETQYF.

The chain is built from TRBV5-1 and TRBJ1-2, with 10 bases identical to TRBD1. The CDR3 contains 14 residues. Germline V lookup: CDR1 SGHRS, CDR2 YFSETQ. V was pared by 7 bases and J by 4 bases, with 7 bases of the junction left unmatched. The CDR3 bases are TGCGCCAGCGGGCCGGGACAGGGGATCTATGGCTACACCTTC. Amino acids: CASGPGQGIYGYTF.

V usage is TRBV5-1 and J usage is TRBJ2-2; 8 bases map to TRBD2. Germline loops: CDR1 SGHRS, CDR2 YFSETQ. Trimming cost V 5 bases and J 1 base; bases outside gene matches: 7. The CDR3 runs 16 residues. The CDR3 spells CASRTIAGLNTGELFF. CDR3 in DNA: TGCGCCAGCAGGACCATAGCGGGACTGAACACCGGGGAGCTGTTTTTT.

The chain is built from TRBV4-3 and TRBJ2-1; D possibly corresponds to TRBD2 (6 bases). The CDR3 runs 16 residues. V lost 5 bases to trimming and J lost 0 bases, with 14 bases between them. The germline gives CDR1 LGHNA, CDR2 YSLEER. CDR3: CASSGGTGSSYNEQFF. CDR3 DNA: TGCGCCAGCAGCGGGGGGACGGGGAGCTCCTACAATGAGCAGTTCTTC.